One and the same sample provided the 17 T cell receptor beta chains below, sequenced in a study of shared clonotypes between healthy human individuals. Sequencing used immunoSEQ multiplex PCR; TCRdb keeps in-frame clones, though not all of them. The data contain approximately 400,000 clones, 96% of them seen just once; the ten biggest clones take up more than 0.3%. Source material: memory CD8+ T cells sorted from blood. The subset: CD45RO+ cells pooled with CCR7-negative TemRA cells. Every receptor here comes from a young man in good health.

The chain recombines TRBV7-8 with TRBJ2-5, with D possibly called TRBD1 or TRBD2 (5 bases each). CDR3 length: 16 residues. Trimming took off 1 base at V and 5 bases at J, with 17 bases between the two ends. Germline values: CDR1 SGHVS, CDR2 FQNEAQ. For the CDR3, the DNA is TGTGCCAGCAGCTTAGGCAAGGGGTCTGGAGGCGAGACCCAGTACTTC. Its protein product is CASSLGKGSGGETQYF.

V gene TRBV6-1 combines with J gene TRBJ1-5; possibly TRBD1 for D (6 bases). This CDR3 region has 15 residues. V was clipped by 2 bases and J by 5 bases, with 13 bases between them. Germline V gene lookup returns CDR1 MNHNS and CDR2 SASEGT. The CDR3 DNA is TGTGCCAGCAGTGAACCGGACAGTTACGATCAGCCCCAGCATTTT. This gives the protein CASSEPDSYDQPQHF.

The count of this clone is one. The chain is built from TRBV6-5 and TRBJ2-7; TRBD1 is a possible D gene (6 bases). V was cut by 2 bases and J by 0 bases, with 8 bases left in between. This CDR3 contains 14 residues. Looked up from germline, CDR1 is MNHEY and CDR2 is SVGAGI. The CDR3 DNA follows: TGTGCCAGCAGTTACAAGGGGGACTCCTACGAGCAGTACTTC. It specifies CASSYKGDSYEQYF.

The V call is TRBV5-4, the J call TRBJ2-2; TRBD1 aligns across 9 bases. The germline CDR1 and CDR2 sequences are SGHNT and YYREEE (reference sequence). Trimming took 3 bases from V and 4 from J; bases not matched to a gene: 4. This CDR3 is 15 amino acids long. The CDR3 sequence: CASSSGQGSTGELFF. The CDR3 DNA reads as TGTGCCAGCAGCTCGGGACAGGGAAGCACCGGGGAGCTGTTTTTT.

The chain recombines TRBV6-1 with TRBJ1-2; perhaps TRBD1 as D (5 bases). There are 12 residues in the CDR3. Germline CDR1 reads MNHNS; CDR2 reads SASEGT. Trimming cost V 7 bases and J 8 bases, with 14 bases left between them. CDR3 nucleotides: TGTGCCAGCAATTACGGGGCTCAAGGCTACACCTTC. Translating it yields CASNYGAQGYTF.

The chain couples TRBV5-1 to TRBJ2-3; 7 bases match TRBD2. The germline V gene encodes CDR1 SGHRS and CDR2 YFSETQ. With 0 bases clipped from V and 5 bases from J, the junction kept 9 bases outside the gene matches. This CDR3 spans 16 amino acids. The CDR3 DNA is TGCGCCAGCAGCTTGGACCCGCTAGCGGCCGTAGATACGCAGTATTTT. Residues: CASSLDPLAAVDTQYF.

The CDR3 DNA reads as TGTGCCAGCAGCTTAGGCCCAGGACAGGGTCACACTGAAGCTTTCTTT. Translation: CASSLGPGQGHTEAFF. This chain joins TRBV11-3 and TRBJ1-1, with TRBD1 identical over 8 bases. Germline V gene lookup returns CDR1 SGHNT and CDR2 YENEEA. V lost 1 base and J lost 3; bases outside the gene matches: 7. The CDR3 runs to 16 residues.

The gene calls are TRBV5-1 and TRBJ2-1, with 8 bases that match TRBD2. The CDR3 spans 16 residues. V lost 0 bases, J lost 6 bases, and 8 bases stayed unmatched. Germline CDR1 and CDR2: SGHRS and YFSETQ. The CDR3 reads CASSLAGTRRSNEQFF. The CDR3 DNA sequence: TGCGCCAGCAGCTTGGCCGGGACTAGACGTTCCAATGAGCAGTTCTTC. The whole variable domain, filled in from reference TRBV5-1 and TRBJ2-1, reads KAGVTQTPRYLIKTRGQQVTLSCSPISGHRSVSWYQQTPGQGLQFLFEYFSETQRNKGNFPGRFSGRQFSNSRSEMNVSTLELGDSALYLCASSLAGTRRSNEQFFGPGTRLTVL.

The genes are TRBV19 and TRBJ2-7; 9 bases are a match to TRBD1. The V segment lost 4 bases and the J segment 2 bases; nucleotides outside the gene matches: 6. This CDR3 has 15 amino acids. In germline, CDR1 is LNHDA, CDR2 SQIVND (reference sequence). This chain's CDR3 is CASSTRDRAPYEQYF. In DNA form, the CDR3 reads TGTGCCAGTAGTACCAGGGACAGGGCCCCCTACGAGCAGTACTTC. Combining the CDR3 with reference TRBV19 and TRBJ2-7 gives the whole variable domain DGGITQSPKYLFRKEGQNVTLSCEQNLNHDAMYWYRQDPGQGLRLIYYSQIVNDFQKGDIAEGYSVSREKKESFPLTVTSAQKNPTAFYLCASSTRDRAPYEQYFGPGTRLTVT.

This clone was seen only once. V is TRBV10-3 and J is TRBJ2-7; 8 positions match TRBD1. Germline values: CDR1 ENHRY, CDR2 SYGVKD. The CDR3 runs to 12 residues. With V trimmed by 8 bases and J by 3 bases, 3 bases remained unmatched. The CDR3 DNA sequence: TGTGCCATCGGAGGACAGGGCTACGAGCAGTACTTC. It translates to CAIGGQGYEQYF.

The chain has TRBV27 and TRBJ2-1, with 8 nucleotides matching TRBD1. The CDR3 spans 14 residues. V lost 3 bases, J lost 4 bases, and 2 bases stayed unmatched. Germline CDR1 reads MNHEY; CDR2 reads SMNVEV (reference sequence). CDR3 residues: CASSFGQGYNEQFF. In DNA, the CDR3 is TGTGCCAGCAGTTTCGGACAGGGATACAATGAGCAGTTCTTC.

The V and J genes are TRBV29-1 and TRBJ2-2; no reliable D call. Per the germline V gene, CDR1 is SQVTM and CDR2 is ANQGSEA. CDR3 size: 13 residues. The V end was cut by 4 bases, the J end by 1 base, with 7 bases between. CDR3 nucleotides: TGCAGCGTTGCAGAGGTGAACACCGGGGAGCTGTTTTTT. Translating gives CSVAEVNTGELFF.

About this clone itself: Other DNA sequences in this sample translate to the same CDR3. The rearrangement joins TRBV7-9 to TRBJ2-7, with a weak D call TRBD2 (7 bases). The germline V gene encodes CDR1 SEHNR and CDR2 FQNEAQ (reference sequence). V dropped 3 bases and J dropped 7 bases, with 13 bases sitting between them. The CDR3 totals 13 residues. For the CDR3, the DNA is TGTGCCAGCAGCTTTCAGGGGCGGGGGGAGCAGTACTTC. It codes for CASSFQGRGEQYF.

The genes are TRBV28 and TRBJ2-1; a weak D match, TRBD1 (5 bases). CDR3 length: 15 amino acids. V was trimmed by 6 bases and J by 1 base, leaving 13 bases between them. Germline V gives CDR1 MDHEN, CDR2 SYDVKM. The CDR3 region is CASSTGSLSYNEQFF. CDR3 coding DNA: TGTGCCAGCAGCACAGGTTCCCTTTCCTACAATGAGCAGTTCTTC.

This clone appeared once. This chain uses TRBV7-3 with TRBJ2-5; TRBD2 matches 8 bases. V shed 0 bases and J 5 bases; nucleotides not matched to a gene: 8. Germline CDR1 SGHTA, CDR2 FQGTGA. The CDR3 totals 16 residues. The CDR3 is CASSLTPGSGMETQYF. The CDR3 DNA is TGTGCCAGCAGCTTAACGCCCGGTAGCGGGATGGAGACCCAGTACTTC. The full variable domain, completed using reference TRBV7-3 and TRBJ2-5, is GAGVSQTPSNKVTEKGKYVELRCDPISGHTALYWYRQSLGQGPEFLIYFQGTGAADDSGLPNDRFFAVRPEGSVSTLKIQRTERGDSAVYLCASSLTPGSGMETQYFGPGTRLLVL.

Regarding this clone: The same CDR3 also results from other DNA sequences found in this sample. CDR3 residues: CASSLQGNTIYF. Here the CDR3 DNA reads TGTGCCAGCAGTTTACAGGGAAACACCATATATTTT. This chain links TRBV5-6 with TRBJ1-3, with unresolved D. The V gene's germline CDR1 is SGHDT and CDR2 YYEEEE. The V end was cut by 5 bases, the J end by 4 bases, with 7 bases between. The CDR3 spans 12 residues.

The CDR3 sequence is CASSLEGQGANTIYF. The CDR3 bases are TGTGCCAGCAGCTTAGAAGGACAGGGAGCAAACACCATATATTTT. The chain is built from TRBV11-2 and TRBJ1-3, with 8 bases matching TRBD1. The germline gives CDR1 SGHAT, CDR2 FQNNGV. V dropped 0 bases and J dropped 6; count of bases not matched to a gene: 4. The CDR3 totals 15 residues.